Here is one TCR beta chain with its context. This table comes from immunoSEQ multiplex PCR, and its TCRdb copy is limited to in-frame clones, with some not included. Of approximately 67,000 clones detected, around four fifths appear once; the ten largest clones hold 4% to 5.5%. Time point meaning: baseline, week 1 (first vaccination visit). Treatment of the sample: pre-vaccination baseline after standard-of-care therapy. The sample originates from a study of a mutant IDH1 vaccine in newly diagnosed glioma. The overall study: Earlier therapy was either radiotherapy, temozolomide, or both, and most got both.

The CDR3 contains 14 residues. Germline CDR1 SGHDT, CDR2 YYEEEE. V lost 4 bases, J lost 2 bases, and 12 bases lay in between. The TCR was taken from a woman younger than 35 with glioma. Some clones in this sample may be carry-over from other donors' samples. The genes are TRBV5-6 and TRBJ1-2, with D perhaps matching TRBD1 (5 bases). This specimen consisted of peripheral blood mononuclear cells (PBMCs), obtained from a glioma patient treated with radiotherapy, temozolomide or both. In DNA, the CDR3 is TGTGCCAGCAGCCTCCCCGAGGGGAACTATGGCTACACCTTC. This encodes CASSLPEGNYGYTF.